These 15 T cell receptor beta chains were all obtained from the same sample, sequenced in a study of blood T cell repertoires in COVID-19. The repertoire was sequenced with immunoSEQ multiplex PCR; TCRdb's copy has only in-frame clones and lacks some. The data hold 52,000 or so clones, with more than 60% observed a single time. Input material: peripheral blood. The receptor source for this set is a human donor in a cohort sampled during active COVID-19.

The chain recombines TRBV27 with TRBJ2-7; 9 nucleotides match TRBD1. CDR3 length: 15 residues. CDR1 is MNHEY and CDR2 is SMNVEV in the germline V gene (reference sequence). V shed 6 bases and J 4 bases; nucleotides not matched to a gene: 10. CDR3 sequence: CASRGGQGFMYEQYF. In DNA, the CDR3 is TGTGCCAGCAGGGGGGGACAGGGCTTTATGTACGAGCAGTACTTC.

The chain combines TRBV4-1 with TRBJ2-3, with D maybe TRBD2 (7 bases). Per the germline V gene, CDR1 is MGHRA and CDR2 is YSYEKL. V shed 3 bases and J shed 6 bases, with 16 bases lying between them. The CDR3 spans 15 residues. CDR3 DNA sequence: TGCGCCAGCAGCCAGGGGGCCGGTAGCGGGGATACGCAGTATTTT. Its protein product is CASSQGAGSGDTQYF.

V is TRBV5-1 and J is TRBJ2-5; D perhaps matches TRBD1 (5 bases). Deletions cut 0 bases from V and 4 bases from J, with 10 bases between. The CDR3 totals 14 residues. The germline V gene encodes CDR1 SGHRS and CDR2 YFSETQ. The CDR3 DNA reads TGCGCCAGCAGCTTGGGGGGCCTGGTAGAGACCCAGTACTTC. This sequence encodes CASSLGGLVETQYF.

V usage is TRBV24-1 and J usage is TRBJ1-2, with no clear D. The germline V gene has CDR1 KGHDR and CDR2 SFDVKD. The CDR3 extends over 9 amino acids. Trimming left V 8 bases short and J 7 bases short, with 4 bases between. The CDR3 here is CATNRGYTF. CDR3 coding DNA: TGTGCCACCAATCGTGGCTACACCTTC.

V gene TRBV6-5 combines with J gene TRBJ1-4; 8 bases fit TRBD1. CDR1 and CDR2 (germline): MNHEY, SVGAGI. With 4 bases clipped from V and 5 bases from J, the junction kept 0 bases outside the gene matches. CDR3 length: 13 residues. CDR3 nucleotide sequence: TGTGCCAGCAGTTGGACAGGGAATGAAAAACTGTTTTTT. This codes for CASSWTGNEKLFF.

This rearrangement joins TRBV27 to TRBJ2-7; 8 nucleotides agree with TRBD1. Trimming cost V 8 bases and J 2 bases; bases outside gene matches: 5. This CDR3 comprises 13 residues. Germline CDR1 MNHEY, CDR2 SMNVEV (reference sequence). CDR3 sequence (DNA): TGTGCCAGCGGAATACAGGGGGCCTACGAGCAGTACTTC. Translated: CASGIQGAYEQYF.

In DNA, the CDR3 is TGCGCCAGCAGCCAATTACAGGGGGTCCGGACCCAGTACTTC. It translates to CASSQLQGVRTQYF. This rearrangement joins TRBV4-1 to TRBJ2-5; 8 nucleotides agree with TRBD1. The CDR3 runs 14 residues. The trim removed 2 bases at V and 7 bases at J, leaving 6 bases unmatched. Germline assignment: CDR1 MGHRA and CDR2 YSYEKL.

The chain links TRBV19 to TRBJ2-3; D is unclear. Per the germline V gene, CDR1 is LNHDA and CDR2 is SQIVND (reference sequence). This CDR3 region has 14 residues. V dropped 2 bases and J dropped 0 bases, with 6 bases sitting between them. CDR3 sequence: CASSISASTDTQYF. CDR3 DNA: TGTGCCAGTAGTATAAGCGCTAGCACAGATACGCAGTATTTT.

The CDR3 DNA sequence: TGTGCCAGCAGCCGGACTACCGTGTACCACGAGCAGTACTTC. Translated, it gives CASSRTTVYHEQYF. The chain combines TRBV7-9 with TRBJ2-7, with D perhaps TRBD2 (6 bases). Between the trimmed V and J ends, which lost 5 bases and 5 bases, there was a span of 16 bases. The CDR3 length is 14 residues. The germline gives CDR1 SEHNR, CDR2 FQNEAQ (reference sequence). Full variable domain (outside the CDR3, taken from reference TRBV7-9 and TRBJ2-7): DTGVSQNPRHKITKRGQNVTFRCDPISEHNRLYWYRQTLGQGPEFLTYFQNEAQLEKSRLLSDRFSAERPKGSFSTLEIQRTEQGDSAMYLCASSRTTVYHEQYFGPGTRLTVT.

This clone was recorded once. This chain connects TRBV6-5 to TRBJ1-4; no definite D call. Per germline, CDR1 MNHEY and CDR2 SVGAGI. The ends were cut back, 2 bases at V and 5 bases at J, with 9 bases in the middle. This CDR3 spans 14 amino acids. The CDR3 sequence: CASSYRGNNEKLFF. The CDR3 nucleotides are TGTGCCAGCAGTTACAGAGGGAACAATGAAAAACTGTTTTTT.

The chain combines TRBV7-9 with TRBJ1-1; perhaps TRBD1 as D (5 bases). Trimming removed 5 bases from V and 10 bases from J, with 14 bases in between. This CDR3 is 12 amino acids long. Per germline, CDR1 SEHNR and CDR2 FQNEAQ (reference sequence). Here the CDR3 reads CASSHRQSGAFF. The CDR3 region has the DNA TGTGCCAGCAGCCACAGACAGTCTGGAGCTTTCTTT.

The sample holds a few counts of this clone. The chain has TRBV4-2 and TRBJ2-2; 9 positions match TRBD2. J lost 4 bases, V lost 2 bases, and 5 bases had no gene match. Germline loops: CDR1 LGHNA, CDR2 YNFKEQ. The CDR3 totals 16 residues. The CDR3 protein is CASSQPRGGRTGELFF. CDR3 nucleotide sequence: TGTGCCAGCAGCCAACCGCGGGGGGGCCGCACCGGGGAGCTGTTTTTT.

This clone was picked up a small number of times. V usage is TRBV15 and J usage is TRBJ1-2, with 12 bases aligning to TRBD1. Germline CDR1 and CDR2: LNHNV and YYDKDF (reference sequence). V trimming: 6 bases; J trimming: 7 bases; junction bases outside the gene matches: 9. The CDR3 runs 15 residues. The CDR3 loop reads CATRGTGGRRAGYTF. The DNA for the CDR3 is TGTGCCACCAGGGGGACAGGGGGCCGGAGGGCTGGCTACACCTTC.

This rearrangement joins TRBV2 to TRBJ2-7, with TRBD1 identical over 8 bases. V shed 8 bases, J shed 0 bases, and the junction held 6 bases outside the gene matches. CDR3 length: 14 amino acids. The germline V gene has CDR1 SNHLY and CDR2 FYNNEI. In nucleotides, the CDR3 is TGTGCCAGCCTCCGGGACAGGAGCTCCTACGAGCAGTACTTC. Translation: CASLRDRSSYEQYF.

In its sample, this clone was seen many times. The CDR3 bases are TGTGCCAGTACCTCCATGGGGCAGGGGATCCGAGATGGCTACACCTTC. This encodes CASTSMGQGIRDGYTF. The genes are TRBV19 and TRBJ1-2, with D tentatively TRBD1 (6 bases). Germline CDR1 reads LNHDA; CDR2 reads SQIVND (reference sequence). Trimming stripped 7 bases from V and 6 bases from J, with 24 bases between. This CDR3 spans 16 amino acids.